The 10 T cell receptor beta chains presented below share a single source sample, sequenced in a study of blood T cell repertoires in COVID-19. Sequencing used immunoSEQ multiplex PCR; TCRdb keeps in-frame clones, though not all of them. The table records about 58,000 clones, 78% of them present only once. The sequencing input was peripheral blood. These receptor sequences come from a human donor in a cohort sampled during active COVID-19.

This sequence joins TRBV6-5 and TRBJ2-6; 8 bases line up with TRBD2. The CDR3 is made up of 15 amino acids. Germline lookup yields CDR1 MNHEY and CDR2 SVGAGI. With V trimmed by 5 bases and J by 1 base, 1 base remained unmatched. CDR3 sequence: CASSRGGSGANVLTF. CDR3 DNA sequence: TGTGCCAGCAGTCGGGGGGGGTCTGGGGCCAACGTCCTGACTTTC.

The CDR3 spells CAWSGTGWTEAFF. The DNA for the CDR3 is TGTGCCTGGAGTGGGACAGGGTGGACTGAAGCTTTCTTT. The chain has TRBV30 and TRBJ1-1; 8 positions match TRBD1. V trimming: 1 base; J trimming: 5 bases; junction bases outside the gene matches: 3. This CDR3 has 13 residues. Germline V gene lookup returns CDR1 GTSNPN and CDR2 SVGIG (reference sequence).

V and J are TRBV18 and TRBJ1-1; TRBD1 matches at 8 bases. The length of the CDR3 is 15 residues. The germline gives CDR1 KGHSH, CDR2 LQKENI. The J segment lost 2 bases and the V segment lost 5 bases, leaving 7 bases of the junction unmatched. Written as DNA, the CDR3 is TGTGCCAGCTCAACAACAGGGGGGTCAAACACTGAAGCTTTCTTT. It is translated as CASSTTGGSNTEAFF.

The chain couples TRBV4-1 to TRBJ2-5; TRBD2 might be the D (6 bases). Trimming took 0 bases from V and 5 from J, leaving 13 bases between them. The V gene's germline CDR1 is MGHRA and CDR2 YSYEKL. The CDR3 is 15 residues long. Here the CDR3 reads CASSQDWGGGETQYF. The CDR3 DNA sequence: TGCGCCAGCAGCCAAGATTGGGGAGGAGGGGAGACCCAGTACTTC.

CDR3 nucleotide sequence: TGTGCCAGCAGTCGGACAGCTTCCTACGAGCAGTACTTC. Protein: CASSRTASYEQYF. The rearrangement links TRBV6-6 to TRBJ2-7, with D perhaps matching TRBD1 (6 bases). Germline V CDR1 and CDR2: MNHNY, SVGAGI (reference sequence). This CDR3 comprises 13 residues. V gave up 5 bases and J gave up 1 base, with 9 bases separating them.

This clone was picked up a small number of times. CDR3 loop: CASSQGHRMAGAYEQYF. For the CDR3, the DNA is TGTGCCAGCTCACAAGGACACCGTATGGCGGGAGCCTACGAGCAGTACTTC. The rearrangement uses TRBV18 and TRBJ2-7; 7 nucleotides line up with TRBD2. The V segment lost 4 bases and the J segment 2 bases; nucleotides outside the gene matches: 14. CDR1 KGHSH and CDR2 LQKENI come from the germline V gene. The CDR3 is 17 amino acids.

This chain links TRBV24-1 with TRBJ1-2, with D possibly matching TRBD1 (6 bases). This CDR3 has 13 residues. Germline V gene sequence: CDR1 KGHDR, CDR2 SFDVKD. Trimming removed 4 bases at V and 6 bases at J, with 11 bases between. The CDR3 spells CATSDGTWDGYTF. In nucleotides, the CDR3 is TGTGCCACCAGTGACGGGACATGGGATGGCTACACCTTC.

The chain is built from TRBV4-1 and TRBJ1-1; a possible D gene is TRBD1 (6 bases). This CDR3 is built from 16 residues. The ends were cut back, 1 base at V and 1 base at J, with 13 bases in the middle. CDR1 is MGHRA and CDR2 is YSYEKL in the germline V gene. Here the CDR3 reads CASSQGRGGGNTEAFF. The CDR3 bases are TGCGCCAGCAGCCAAGGTAGGGGAGGGGGGAACACTGAAGCTTTCTTT.

The chain carries TRBV7-2 and TRBJ1-4; D is uncertain. The V and J ends lost 5 bases and 8 bases respectively, with 18 bases between them. The CDR3 is made up of 15 amino acids. Germline V gene lookup returns CDR1 SGHTA and CDR2 FQGNSA. CDR3 bases: TGTGCCAGCAGCCCGACCCCTCTGACACCCGAAAAACTGTTTTTT. The encoded protein is CASSPTPLTPEKLFF.

The chain joins TRBV7-2 to TRBJ2-4, with D possibly being TRBD1 (5 bases). Trimming shortened V by 2 bases and J by 1 base, and 15 bases separated the two germline ends. The length of the CDR3 is 17 residues. Looked up from germline, CDR1 is SGHTA and CDR2 is FQGNSA. CDR3 nucleotide sequence: TGTGCCAGCAGCTTAATATCGCAGGGTAGGGCCAAAAACATTCAGTACTTC. This sequence encodes CASSLISQGRAKNIQYF.